This is a list of T cell receptor beta chains from one sample in a study of OX40 agonist ivuxolimab in advanced cancers. The data were produced by immunoSEQ multiplex PCR, yet TCRdb's version contains in-frame clones alone and is incomplete. The table records tens of thousands of clones, 65% to 85% of them present only once. The sequences come from CD4+ or CD8+ T cells sorted from blood, collected in a trial of the OX40 agonist ivuxolimab. The receptors were sampled from an adult with an advanced solid tumor such as melanoma, head and neck, liver or kidney cancer. The CDR3 runs from the conserved cysteine through the conserved F or W. A D gene is named only where the DNA matches it firmly. For some rows the clone size is stated as once, few or many, or as a class when expanded; others skip it.

d_gene	abundance	v_gene	j_gene	CDR3nt	CDR3aa
.	.	TRBV5-1	TRBJ2-1	TGCGCCAGCAGCTTGTGGGGGGATCCCTACAATGAGCAGTTCTTC	CASSLWGDPYNEQFF
.	.	TRBV10-3	TRBJ1-5	TGTGCCAGTACAGGTTCCCTTCTCAATCAGCCCCAGCATTTT	CASTGSLLNQPQHF
TRBD1	.	TRBV7-2	TRBJ1-1	TGTGCCAGCAGCACAACCCCGACAGGGACCACTGAAGCTTTCTTT	CASSTTPTGTTEAFF
.	.	TRBV28	TRBJ1-2	TGTGCCAGCAACTTGGGCAGGGAATATGGCTACACCTTC	CASNLGREYGYTF
TRBD1	.	TRBV28	TRBJ2-5	TGTGCCAGCAGTTTCTGGGACAGGGGTGAGACCCAGTACTTC	CASSFWDRGETQYF
.	.	TRBV5-8	TRBJ2-3	TGTGCCAGCAGCCCGCGGGTGATGTCTGGCACAGATACGCAGTATTTT	CASSPRVMSGTDTQYF
TRBD1	.	TRBV5-6	TRBJ1-2	TGTGCCAGCAGCCTGGGACAGGGGGCGAGGAGCTATGGCTACACCTTC	CASSLGQGARSYGYTF
.	.	TRBV30	TRBJ2-7	TGTGCCTGGAGTGAGGGAGGTAACGAGCAGTACTTC	CAWSEGGNEQYF
.	once	TRBV28	TRBJ1-1	TGTGCCAGCATAAACAGCCTCCCGGACACTGAAGCTTTCTTT	CASINSLPDTEAFF
.	.	TRBV30	TRBJ2-4	TGTGCCTGGAGTGTACTCGGAAACATTCAGTACTTC	CAWSVLGNIQYF
TRBD1	.	TRBV19	TRBJ1-4	TGTGCCAGTAGTCCCGGGACAGGGGGCTATGAAAAACTGTTTTTT	CASSPGTGGYEKLFF
.	.	TRBV19	TRBJ1-2	TGTGCCAGTAGTATACCGTTCCAGGGCTCCTATGGCTACACCTTC	CASSIPFQGSYGYTF
.	.	TRBV28	TRBJ1-1	TGTGCCAGCAGACAGGAGATTAAAGCTTTCTTT	CASRQEIKAFF
.	.	TRBV5-6	TRBJ2-7	TGTGCCAGCAGCGATTACCGGGCCTACGAGCAGTACTTC	CASSDYRAYEQYF
.	few	TRBV7-9	TRBJ1-3	TGTGCCAGCAGCTTTCCCGCACGGCTAAGCTCTGGAAACACCATATATTTT	CASSFPARLSSGNTIYF
.	.	TRBV6-1	TRBJ1-5	TGTGCCAGCAGCGGGAGACAGGTGAATCAGCCCCAGCATTTT	CASSGRQVNQPQHF
TRBD1	.	TRBV10-2	TRBJ1-1	TGCGCCAGCAGTGGACAGGGGGGTCTGAACACTGAAGCTTTCTTT	CASSGQGGLNTEAFF
TRBD1	.	TRBV18	TRBJ2-5	TGTGCCAGCTCACCACGCCAGGGGGAACAAGAGACCCAGTACTTC	CASSPRQGEQETQYF
.	.	TRBV6-1	TRBJ1-3	TGTGCCAGCAGTGGGGACACCGCGGGGTTGGGGTATTTT	CASSGDTAGLGYF
TRBD1	.	TRBV15	TRBJ2-1	TGTGCCACCAGCGGATGGACAGGGAGGAATGAGCAGTTCTTC	CATSGWTGRNEQFF
TRBD2	.	TRBV7-6	TRBJ2-3	TGTGCCAGCAGCCCCATAGGGGAACTAGCGGGAAACACAGATACGCAGTATTTT	CASSPIGELAGNTDTQYF
.	once	TRBV6-5	TRBJ1-2	TGTGCCAGCAATTGGAGACTGAGCTATGGCTACACCTTC	CASNWRLSYGYTF
.	.	TRBV19	TRBJ1-5	TGTGCCAGTAGTATTGGGGACACGTCCAGGCATTGGTATAGCAATCAGCCCCAGCATTTT	CASSIGDTSRHWYSNQPQHF
TRBD2	.	TRBV7-2	TRBJ2-7	TGTGCCAGCAGCAAGACTAGCGCGAACTCCTACGAGCAGTACTTC	CASSKTSANSYEQYF
.	.	TRBV7-9	TRBJ1-2	TGTGCCAGCAGCTTAGCCGACGGCAACTATGGCTACACCTTC	CASSLADGNYGYTF
.	.	TRBV5-4	TRBJ1-1	TGTGCCAGCAGCCTCTCTCCTGGAGACACTGAAGCTTTCTTT	CASSLSPGDTEAFF
.	.	TRBV30	TRBJ1-4	TGTGCCTGGAGAGCCCGGGACACCGAAAAACTGTTTTTT	CAWRARDTEKLFF
.	.	TRBV4-1	TRBJ2-5	TGCGCCAGCAGCCAAGATGGAAGGAGAGAGACCCAGTACTTC	CASSQDGRRETQYF
.	.	TRBV5-1	TRBJ2-5	TGCGCCAGCACTCCCGACGGTTCGTACCAAGAGACCCAGTACTTC	CASTPDGSYQETQYF
.	.	TRBV4-2	TRBJ1-2	TGTGCCAGCAGCCCTACCCCCCAGCAGCCTAACTATGGCTACACCTTC	CASSPTPQQPNYGYTF
.	.	TRBV4-1	TRBJ1-2	TGCGCCAGCAGCCAAGAAACCCTAATCCGGGTCCACTATGGCTACACCTTC	CASSQETLIRVHYGYTF
.	few	TRBV6-1	TRBJ2-5	TGTGCCAGCTTGGCCAGGGGCAGAGAGACCCAGTACTTC	CASLARGRETQYF
.	.	TRBV7-2	TRBJ1-1	TGTGCCAGCAGCTTAGCGCGCAGGGTGGGCACTGAAGCTTTCTTT	CASSLARRVGTEAFF
.	.	TRBV28	TRBJ1-3	TGTGCCAGCAGTTTATATGGCGGAGCGGAGCCTGGAAACACCATATATTTT	CASSLYGGAEPGNTIYF
.	few	TRBV29-1	TRBJ1-2	TGCAGCGTTGCTTCTAACTATGGCTACACCTTC	CSVASNYGYTF
TRBD2	.	TRBV7-9	TRBJ2-3	TGTGCCAGCAGCCAACGGACTAGCGGAAGTATAGATACGCAGTATTTT	CASSQRTSGSIDTQYF
.	few	TRBV10-2	TRBJ1-6	TGCGCCAGCAGTGAGTATCAGCATACACCCCTCCACTTT	CASSEYQHTPLHF
.	.	TRBV13	TRBJ2-7	TGTGCCAGCAGCTTGGGGACGTATGCCTACGAGCAGTACTTC	CASSLGTYAYEQYF
.	.	TRBV28	TRBJ2-7	TGTGCCAGCAGTATGGAGGGGGGCCCCTACGAGCAGTACTTC	CASSMEGGPYEQYF
TRBD2	.	TRBV5-6	TRBJ2-1	TGTGCCAGCAGTCAACTAGCGGGAGAAAGGAATGAGCAGTTCTTC	CASSQLAGERNEQFF
TRBD1	once	TRBV27	TRBJ1-6	TGTGCCAGCAGTTTAACCGGGACAGACAATTCACCCCTCCACTTT	CASSLTGTDNSPLHF
TRBD2	.	TRBV5-4	TRBJ2-1	TGTGCCAGCAGCCCTAGCGGGAGGGCCTCCCATGAGCAGTTCTTC	CASSPSGRASHEQFF
TRBD1	.	TRBV28	TRBJ2-1	TGTGCCAGCAGTTTATTTTGGCCGGACAGGGGACGACAAAATGAGCAGTTCTTC	CASSLFWPDRGRQNEQFF
.	.	TRBV6-1	TRBJ1-5	TGTGCCAGCAGTGAAGTCGACGGGAACTATCAGCCCCAGCATTTT	CASSEVDGNYQPQHF
TRBD2	.	TRBV7-9	TRBJ2-2	TGTGCCAGCAGCTTAGTCCCTAGCGGGAGAAGGTCGAACACCGGGGAGCTGTTTTTT	CASSLVPSGRRSNTGELFF
TRBD1	few	TRBV6-1	TRBJ1-2	TGTGCCAGCAGCGGGACAGTTTACTATGGCTACACCTTC	CASSGTVYYGYTF
TRBD2	.	TRBV4-1	TRBJ2-3	TGCGCCAGCAGCCAAGCCAGCGGGAAATTAGATACGCAGTATTTT	CASSQASGKLDTQYF
TRBD1	.	TRBV11-1	TRBJ1-1	TGTGCCAGCAGCTCGCACCGGGCCCGGGACAGGGGTGCTTTCTTT	CASSSHRARDRGAFF
TRBD1	once	TRBV5-5	TRBJ1-2	TGTGCCAGCAGCAGCTCCGGGACAGGGGGCGGCTATGGCTACACCTTC	CASSSSGTGGGYGYTF
.	.	TRBV28	TRBJ1-4	TGTGCCGCCGGGCGGAGAACTGAACTGGTGAAACTGTTTTTT	CAAGRRTELVKLFF
TRBD1	.	TRBV27	TRBJ1-6	TGTGCCAGCAGTGAAACAGGGGAGGCCTATAATTCACCCCTCCACTTT	CASSETGEAYNSPLHF
.	once	TRBV6-1	TRBJ2-3	TGTGCCAGCAGCAAAGGGGGGGGGCCCGTAGATACGCAGTATTTT	CASSKGGGPVDTQYF
.	.	TRBV18	TRBJ2-7	TGTGCCAGCTCACCCACAACAGGCGGCCACGAGCAGTACTTC	CASSPTTGGHEQYF